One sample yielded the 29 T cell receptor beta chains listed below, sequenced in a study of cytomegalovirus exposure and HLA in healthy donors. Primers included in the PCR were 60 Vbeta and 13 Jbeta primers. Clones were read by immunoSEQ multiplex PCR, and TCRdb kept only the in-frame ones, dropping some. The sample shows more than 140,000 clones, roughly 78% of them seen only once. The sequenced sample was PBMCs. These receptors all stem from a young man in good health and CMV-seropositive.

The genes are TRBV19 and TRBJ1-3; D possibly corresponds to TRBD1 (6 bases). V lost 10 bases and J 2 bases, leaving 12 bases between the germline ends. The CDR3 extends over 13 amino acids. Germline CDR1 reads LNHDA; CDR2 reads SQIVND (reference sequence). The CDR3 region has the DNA TGTGCCACCAACAGGGCCCCTGGAAACACCATATATTTT. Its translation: CATNRAPGNTIYF.

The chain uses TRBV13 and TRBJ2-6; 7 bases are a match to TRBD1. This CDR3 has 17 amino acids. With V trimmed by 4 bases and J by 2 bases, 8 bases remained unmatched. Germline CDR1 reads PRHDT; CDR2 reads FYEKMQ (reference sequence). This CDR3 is CASSSFLQGTGANVLTF. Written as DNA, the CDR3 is TGTGCCAGCAGCTCGTTCCTACAGGGGACTGGGGCCAACGTCCTGACTTTC.

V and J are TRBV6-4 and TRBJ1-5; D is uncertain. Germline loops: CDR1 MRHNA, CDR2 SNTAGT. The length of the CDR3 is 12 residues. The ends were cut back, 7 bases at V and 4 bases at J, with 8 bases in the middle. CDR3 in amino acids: CASNQHNQPQHF. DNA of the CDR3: TGTGCCAGCAACCAACATAATCAGCCCCAGCATTTT.

This CDR3 is CASSLGQGYNEQFF. DNA for the CDR3: TGTGCCAGCAGCTTGGGACAGGGGTACAATGAGCAGTTCTTC. This chain links TRBV7-6 with TRBJ2-1; 10 bases line up with TRBD1. The V segment lost 3 bases and the J segment 4 bases; nucleotides outside the gene matches: 0. The CDR3 runs to 14 residues. Germline CDR1 SGHVS, CDR2 FNYEAQ.

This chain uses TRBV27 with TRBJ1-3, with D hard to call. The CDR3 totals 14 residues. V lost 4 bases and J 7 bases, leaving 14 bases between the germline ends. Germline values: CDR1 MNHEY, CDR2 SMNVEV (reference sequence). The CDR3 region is CASSSQTGGNTIYF. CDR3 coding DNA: TGTGCCAGCAGTTCCCAGACCGGCGGGAACACCATATATTTT.

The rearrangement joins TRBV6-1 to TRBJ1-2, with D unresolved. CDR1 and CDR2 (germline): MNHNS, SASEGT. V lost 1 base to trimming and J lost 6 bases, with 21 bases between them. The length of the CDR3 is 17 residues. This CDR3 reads CASSEVPASSGIDGYTF. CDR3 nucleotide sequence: TGTGCCAGCAGTGAAGTTCCAGCCAGCTCGGGGATAGATGGCTACACCTTC.

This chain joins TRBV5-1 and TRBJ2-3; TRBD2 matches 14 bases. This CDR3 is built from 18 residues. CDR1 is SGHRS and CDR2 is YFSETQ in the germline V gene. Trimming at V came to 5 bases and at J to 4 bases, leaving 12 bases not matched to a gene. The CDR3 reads CASSNPGLAGVGADTQYF. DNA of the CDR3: TGCGCCAGCAGTAATCCGGGACTAGCGGGAGTGGGAGCAGATACGCAGTATTTT.

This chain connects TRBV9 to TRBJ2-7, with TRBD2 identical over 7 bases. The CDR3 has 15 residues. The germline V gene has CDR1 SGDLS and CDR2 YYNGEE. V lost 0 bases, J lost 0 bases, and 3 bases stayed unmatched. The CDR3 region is CASSVGGTISYEQYF. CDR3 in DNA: TGTGCCAGCAGCGTAGGTGGGACTATCTCCTACGAGCAGTACTTC.

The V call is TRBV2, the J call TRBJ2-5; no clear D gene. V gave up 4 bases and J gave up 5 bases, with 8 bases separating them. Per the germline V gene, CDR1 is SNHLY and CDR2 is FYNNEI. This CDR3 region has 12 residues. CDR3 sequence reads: CASSALVETQYF. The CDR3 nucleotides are TGTGCCAGCAGTGCTTTAGTGGAGACCCAGTACTTC. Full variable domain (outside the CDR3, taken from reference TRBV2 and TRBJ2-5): EPEVTQTPSHQVTQMGQEVILRCVPISNHLYFYWYRQILGQKVEFLVSFYNNEISEKSEIFDDQFSVERPDGSNFTLKIRSTKLEDSAMYFCASSALVETQYFGPGTRLLVL.

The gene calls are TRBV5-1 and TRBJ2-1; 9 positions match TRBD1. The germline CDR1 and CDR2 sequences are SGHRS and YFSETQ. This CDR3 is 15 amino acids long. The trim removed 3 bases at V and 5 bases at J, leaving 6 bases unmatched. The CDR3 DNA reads TGCGCCAGCAGCTGGGACAGGGACGATAACAATGAGCAGTTCTTC. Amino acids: CASSWDRDDNNEQFF.

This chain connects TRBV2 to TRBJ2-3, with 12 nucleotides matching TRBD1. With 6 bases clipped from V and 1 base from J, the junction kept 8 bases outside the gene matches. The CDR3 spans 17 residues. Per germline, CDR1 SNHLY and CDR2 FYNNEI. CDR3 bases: TGTGCCAGCAGCTCCCGCGGGACAGGGGGCCGCACAGATACGCAGTATTTT. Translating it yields CASSSRGTGGRTDTQYF.

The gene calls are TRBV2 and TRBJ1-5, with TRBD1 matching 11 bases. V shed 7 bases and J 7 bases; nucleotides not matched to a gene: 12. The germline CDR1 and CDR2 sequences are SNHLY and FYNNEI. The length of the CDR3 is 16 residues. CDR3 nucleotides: TGTGCCAGCACCTCATTAGGACAGGGGGCGGCACAGCCCCAGCATTTT. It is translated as CASTSLGQGAAQPQHF. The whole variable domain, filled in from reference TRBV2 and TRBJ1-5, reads EPEVTQTPSHQVTQMGQEVILRCVPISNHLYFYWYRQILGQKVEFLVSFYNNEISEKSEIFDDQFSVERPDGSNFTLKIRSTKLEDSAMYFCASTSLGQGAAQPQHFGDGTRLSIL.

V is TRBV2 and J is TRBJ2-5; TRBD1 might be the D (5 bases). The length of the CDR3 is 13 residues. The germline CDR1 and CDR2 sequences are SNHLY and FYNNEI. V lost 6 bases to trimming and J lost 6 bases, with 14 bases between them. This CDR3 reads CASSPGQGQTQYF. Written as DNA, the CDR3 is TGTGCCAGCAGCCCAGGCCAGGGCCAGACCCAGTACTTC.

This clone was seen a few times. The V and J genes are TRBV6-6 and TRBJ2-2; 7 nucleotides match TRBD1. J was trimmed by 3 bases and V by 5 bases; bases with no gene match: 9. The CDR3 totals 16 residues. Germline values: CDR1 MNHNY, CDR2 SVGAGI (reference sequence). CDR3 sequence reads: CASSPRQGRHTGELFF. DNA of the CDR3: TGTGCCAGCAGTCCGCGACAGGGAAGACACACCGGGGAGCTGTTTTTT.

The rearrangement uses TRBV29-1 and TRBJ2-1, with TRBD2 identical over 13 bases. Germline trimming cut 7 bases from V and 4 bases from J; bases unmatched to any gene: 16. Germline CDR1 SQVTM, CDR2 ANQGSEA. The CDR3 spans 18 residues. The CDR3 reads CSASQLGGTSGNYNEQFF. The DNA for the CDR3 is TGCAGCGCCTCTCAATTGGGGGGGACTAGCGGGAATTACAATGAGCAGTTCTTC.

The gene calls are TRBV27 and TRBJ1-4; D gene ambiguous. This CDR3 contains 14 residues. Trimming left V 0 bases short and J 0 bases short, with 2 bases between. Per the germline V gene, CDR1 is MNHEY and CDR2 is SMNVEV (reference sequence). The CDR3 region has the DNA TGTGCCAGCAGTTTATCCTCAACTAATGAAAAACTGTTTTTT. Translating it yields CASSLSSTNEKLFF. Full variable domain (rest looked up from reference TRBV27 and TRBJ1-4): EAQVTQNPRYLITVTGKKLTVTCSQNMNHEYMSWYRQDPGLGLRQIYYSMNVEVTDKGDVPEGYKVSRKEKRNFPLILESPSPNQTSLYFCASSLSSTNEKLFFGSGTQLSVL.

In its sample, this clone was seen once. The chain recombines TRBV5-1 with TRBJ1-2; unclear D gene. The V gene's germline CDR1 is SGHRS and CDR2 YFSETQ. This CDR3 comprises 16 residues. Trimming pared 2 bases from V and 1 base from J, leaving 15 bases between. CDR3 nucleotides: TGCGCCAGCAGCTTTAGCCGCTTCGTCTATAACTATGGCTACACCTTC. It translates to CASSFSRFVYNYGYTF.

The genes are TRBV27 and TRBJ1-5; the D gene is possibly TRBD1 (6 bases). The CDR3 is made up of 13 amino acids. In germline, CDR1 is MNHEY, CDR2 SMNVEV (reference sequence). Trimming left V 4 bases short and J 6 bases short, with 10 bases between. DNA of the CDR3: TGTGCCAGCAGTTACAGCAGGGGTCAGCCCCAGCATTTT. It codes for CASSYSRGQPQHF.

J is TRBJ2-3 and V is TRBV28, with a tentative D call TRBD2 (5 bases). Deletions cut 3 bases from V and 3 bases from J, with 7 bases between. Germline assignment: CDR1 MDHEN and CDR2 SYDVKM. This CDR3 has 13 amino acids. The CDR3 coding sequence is TGTGCCAGCAGTTTCCCGGGGACAGATACGCAGTATTTT. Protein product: CASSFPGTDTQYF.

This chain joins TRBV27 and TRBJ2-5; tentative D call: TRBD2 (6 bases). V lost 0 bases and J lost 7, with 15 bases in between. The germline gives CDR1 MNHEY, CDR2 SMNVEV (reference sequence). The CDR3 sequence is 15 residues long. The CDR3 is CASSLSLASAGTQYF. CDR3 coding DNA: TGTGCCAGCAGTTTATCGTTGGCTAGCGCTGGGACCCAGTACTTC.

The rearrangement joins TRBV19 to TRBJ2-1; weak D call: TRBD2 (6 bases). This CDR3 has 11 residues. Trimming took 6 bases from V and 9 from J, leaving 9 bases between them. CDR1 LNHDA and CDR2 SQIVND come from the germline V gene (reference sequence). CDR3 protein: CASRAGSEQFF. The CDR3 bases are TGTGCCAGTAGAGCGGGCAGTGAGCAGTTCTTC.

The CDR3 nucleotides are TGCAGCGTTTCGGTCGGAAACACCATATATTTT. Residues: CSVSVGNTIYF. The V and J genes are TRBV29-1 and TRBJ1-3, with no clear D. The CDR3 spans 11 residues. CDR1 and CDR2 from the germline V gene are SQVTM and ANQGSEA. V lost 5 bases, J lost 4 bases, and 6 bases lay in between.

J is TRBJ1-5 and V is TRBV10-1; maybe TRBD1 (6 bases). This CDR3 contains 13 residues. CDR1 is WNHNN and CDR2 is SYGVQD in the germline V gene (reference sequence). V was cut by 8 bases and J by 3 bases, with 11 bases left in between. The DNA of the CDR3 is TGCGCCAGCTCACAGGGTATCAATCAGCCCCAGCATTTT. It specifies CASSQGINQPQHF.

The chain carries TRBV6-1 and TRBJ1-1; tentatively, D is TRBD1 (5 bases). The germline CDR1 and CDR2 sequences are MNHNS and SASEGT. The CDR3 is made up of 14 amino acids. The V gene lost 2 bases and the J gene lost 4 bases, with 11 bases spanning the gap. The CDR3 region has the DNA TGTGCCAGCAGTGAAATCTGGGGGGTCACTGAAGCTTTCTTT. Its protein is CASSEIWGVTEAFF.

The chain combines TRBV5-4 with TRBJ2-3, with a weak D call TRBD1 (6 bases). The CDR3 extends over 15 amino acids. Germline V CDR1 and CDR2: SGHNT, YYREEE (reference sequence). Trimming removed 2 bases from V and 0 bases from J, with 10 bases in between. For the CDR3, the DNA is TGTGCCAGCAGCTTCCTAGGGGGTAGCACAGATACGCAGTATTTT. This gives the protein CASSFLGGSTDTQYF.

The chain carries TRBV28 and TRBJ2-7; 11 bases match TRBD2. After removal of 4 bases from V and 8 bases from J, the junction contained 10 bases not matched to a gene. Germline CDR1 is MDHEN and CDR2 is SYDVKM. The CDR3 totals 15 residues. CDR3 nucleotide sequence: TGTGCCAGCAGTTCCCCCGCGGGACTAGCGGTCCAGCAGTACTTC. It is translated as CASSSPAGLAVQQYF.

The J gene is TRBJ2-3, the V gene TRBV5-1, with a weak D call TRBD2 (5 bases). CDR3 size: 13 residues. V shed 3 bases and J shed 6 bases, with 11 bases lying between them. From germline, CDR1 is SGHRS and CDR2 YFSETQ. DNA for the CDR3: TGCGCCAGCAGCTCCGGGATAGGGGATACGCAGTATTTT. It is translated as CASSSGIGDTQYF. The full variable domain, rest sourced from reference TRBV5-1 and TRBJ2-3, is KAGVTQTPRYLIKTRGQQVTLSCSPISGHRSVSWYQQTPGQGLQFLFEYFSETQRNKGNFPGRFSGRQFSNSRSEMNVSTLELGDSALYLCASSSGIGDTQYFGPGTRLTVL.

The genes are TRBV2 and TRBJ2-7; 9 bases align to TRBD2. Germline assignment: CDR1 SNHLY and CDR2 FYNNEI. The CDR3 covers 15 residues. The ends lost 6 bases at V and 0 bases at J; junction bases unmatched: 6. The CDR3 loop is CASRGPTSGSYEQYF. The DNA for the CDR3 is TGTGCCAGCAGGGGCCCGACTAGCGGCTCCTACGAGCAGTACTTC.

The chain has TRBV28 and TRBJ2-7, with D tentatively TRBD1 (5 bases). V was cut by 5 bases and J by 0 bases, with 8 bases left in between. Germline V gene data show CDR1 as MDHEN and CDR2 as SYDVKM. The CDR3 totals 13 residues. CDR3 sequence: CASSTTVSYEQYF. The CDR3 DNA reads TGTGCCAGCAGTACGACAGTCTCCTACGAGCAGTACTTC.